The clone carrying this T cell receptor beta chain has just a few counts. Its matching antigen is unknown. Between the trimmed V and J ends, which lost 0 bases and 1 base, there was a span of 9 bases. This CDR3 contains 15 residues. The V gene's germline CDR1 is MGHRA and CDR2 YSYEKL. The data stem from a study of T cell repertoires in cytomegalovirus infection. The wider study: Carrying CMV and the relevant HLA type showed in public TCR beta signatures.

TCRdb independently ran MiXCR on the reads; one entry per CDR3 protein. Of around 440,000 distinct CDR3 sequences in the sample, 10% to 12% were seen once. Study-level points and caveats: CMV carriers with the relevant HLA were identified by cumulative public TCR beta family frequency. In two of eight donors, the top clonotype was HLA-C-restricted CMV-specific.

V gene TRBV4-1 combines with J gene TRBJ1-1; D gene uncertain. This clonotype was sampled from a human donor in good health (CMV status not recorded). Some clones in this sample may be carry-over from other donors' samples. Material: PBMCs. The CDR3 DNA sequence: TGCGCCAGCAGCCAAGATAGGGTCCCGAACACTGAAGCTTTCTTT. Residues: CASSQDRVPNTEAFF.